The 18 T cell receptor beta chains below were found in one sample sequenced in a study of T cell changes during pregnancy in multiple sclerosis. The method was immunoSEQ multiplex PCR; TCRdb's version includes in-frame clones alone and lacks a portion of them. This sample has about 9,500 clones, with approximately 86% found just once. The source material was CD8+ T cells from peripheral blood mononuclear cells, sampled in the third trimester of pregnancy. Receptors were obtained from a female donor in good health, enrolled as a control in a pregnancy study.

The chain combines TRBV7-9 with TRBJ2-7, with TRBD1 matching over 8 bases. Trimming removed 3 bases from V and 2 bases from J; junction bases left unmatched: 6. Germline V gene sequence: CDR1 SEHNR, CDR2 FQNEAQ (reference sequence). The CDR3 loop spans 15 amino acids. The CDR3 DNA reads TGTGCCAGCAGCTTTATAGGACAGGGAACCTACGAGCAGTACTTC. This gives the protein CASSFIGQGTYEQYF.

The rearrangement joins TRBV6-1 to TRBJ2-2; 8 positions agree with TRBD1. In germline, CDR1 is MNHNS, CDR2 SASEGT. This CDR3 has 15 amino acids. With V trimmed by 5 bases and J by 4 bases, 6 bases remained unmatched. CDR3 coding DNA: TGTGCCAGCAGTAGTAGGACAGGGTTCACCGGGGAGCTGTTTTTT. It yields the protein CASSSRTGFTGELFF.

This chain uses TRBV5-4 with TRBJ2-7; D gene uncertain. CDR3 length: 17 residues. The V end lost 4 bases, the J end lost 5 bases, and 25 bases lay between the germline ends. Germline CDR1 reads SGHNT; CDR2 reads YYREEE (reference sequence). CDR3 protein: CASSQSSAEQMIHEQYF. The DNA for the CDR3 is TGTGCCAGCAGCCAAAGTTCTGCGGAACAAATGATACACGAGCAGTACTTC.

CDR3 nucleotides: TGTGCCAGCACCTCAAAGACAGGGGGCGAACGTGAAGCTTTCTTT. Protein product: CASTSKTGGEREAFF. The rearrangement uses TRBV21-1 and TRBJ1-1; the table's D call TRBD1 went unverified against the DNA. TRBV21-1 is noted as a pseudogene. The CDR3 has 15 amino acids.

This clone was picked up one time. The V and J genes are TRBV29-1 and TRBJ2-5; 7 bases map to TRBD1. This CDR3 has 13 residues. With V trimmed by 6 bases and J by 5 bases, 9 bases remained unmatched. Germline lookup yields CDR1 SQVTM and CDR2 ANQGSEA. CDR3 amino acids: CSVPQGSGETQYF. CDR3 nucleotides: TGCAGCGTCCCACAGGGGTCCGGCGAGACCCAGTACTTC.

The chain uses TRBV10-2 and TRBJ2-7; 7 bases agree with TRBD2. The J segment lost 0 bases and the V segment lost 4 bases, leaving 6 bases of the junction unmatched. The length of the CDR3 is 15 residues. Germline V gene sequence: CDR1 WSHSY, CDR2 SAAADI. CDR3 protein: CASSGPSGSSYEQYF. DNA for the CDR3: TGCGCCAGCAGTGGTCCTAGCGGAAGCTCCTACGAGCAGTACTTC.

CDR3 in DNA: TGCGCCTCCAGAGGGGGGACAGGGGGGGGTACGGATACGCAGTATTTT. Residues: CASRGGTGGGTDTQYF. The chain links TRBV4-3 to TRBJ2-3; 11 nucleotides line up with TRBD1. After removal of 11 bases from V and 6 bases from J, the junction contained 16 bases not matched to a gene. This CDR3 region has 16 residues. CDR1 and CDR2 (germline): LGHNA, YSLEER.

Sample share makes this clone medium-sized (0.01 to 0.1%). This chain joins TRBV6-1 and TRBJ2-2, with a possible D match to TRBD1 (5 bases). V lost 2 bases and J lost 3, with 7 bases in between. The CDR3 length is 14 residues. From germline, CDR1 is MNHNS and CDR2 SASEGT. The CDR3 region is CASSELGDTGELFF. For the CDR3, the DNA is TGTGCCAGCAGTGAACTAGGGGACACCGGGGAGCTGTTTTTT.

V usage is TRBV19 and J usage is TRBJ1-5; TRBD1 is a possible D gene (5 bases). Germline-derived CDR1 and CDR2 are LNHDA and SQIVND (reference sequence). Deletions cut 4 bases from V and 1 base from J, with 11 bases between. The CDR3 length is 15 residues. DNA for the CDR3: TGTGCCAGTAGTACCAGGGCAGACAGCAATCAGCCCCAGCATTTT. It specifies CASSTRADSNQPQHF. Full variable domain (rest looked up from reference TRBV19 and TRBJ1-5): DGGITQSPKYLFRKEGQNVTLSCEQNLNHDAMYWYRQDPGQGLRLIYYSQIVNDFQKGDIAEGYSVSREKKESFPLTVTSAQKNPTAFYLCASSTRADSNQPQHFGDGTRLSIL.

This clone was picked up one time. The gene calls are TRBV7-3 and TRBJ2-7; 9 bases line up with TRBD2. The CDR3 totals 15 residues. J was trimmed by 2 bases and V by 3 bases; bases with no gene match: 5. Germline-derived CDR1 and CDR2 are SGHTA and FQGTGA. This chain's CDR3 is CASSFGAGGPYEQYF. In DNA, the CDR3 is TGTGCCAGCAGCTTTGGAGCGGGGGGTCCCTACGAGCAGTACTTC.

This chain connects TRBV4-3 to TRBJ2-3, with 8 nucleotides matching TRBD2. CDR3 size: 17 residues. V was clipped by 0 bases and J by 1 base; unmatched bases: 6. From germline, CDR1 is LGHNA and CDR2 YSLEER. The CDR3 sequence: CASSQDGRRGGTDTQYF. The CDR3 DNA reads as TGCGCCAGCAGCCAAGACGGTCGGCGGGGGGGCACAGATACGCAGTATTTT.

This clone was found a few times. This sequence joins TRBV7-7 and TRBJ2-7, with no clear D. CDR3 length: 13 residues. Germline assignment: CDR1 SSHAT and CDR2 FNYEAQ (reference sequence). V lost 5 bases, J lost 6 bases, and 14 bases lay in between. CDR3 sequence reads: CASSPDPLREQYF. Written as DNA, the CDR3 is TGTGCCAGCAGCCCCGATCCCCTACGCGAGCAGTACTTC.

In its sample, this clone ranks as large. The chain recombines TRBV4-2 with TRBJ2-5, with 7 bases fitting TRBD2. The V gene end was trimmed by 4 bases and the J gene end by 6 bases; junction bases not matched to a gene: 5. CDR3 length equals 13 residues. Germline CDR1 and CDR2: LGHNA and YNFKEQ. Here the CDR3 DNA reads TGTGCCAGCAGCCCAGGACTAGAGCAGACCCAGTACTTC. Amino acid sequence: CASSPGLEQTQYF.

This chain uses TRBV7-2 with TRBJ1-2; no firm D call. V was pared by 10 bases and J by 3 bases, with 15 bases between. This CDR3 contains 13 residues. Germline V CDR1 and CDR2: SGHTA, FQGNSA. The CDR3 reads CATDRFQDYGYTF. The CDR3 coding sequence is TGTGCCACCGATAGGTTCCAGGACTATGGCTACACCTTC.

The genes are TRBV6-5 and TRBJ1-1; tentatively, D is TRBD1 (6 bases). The V gene lost 1 base and the J gene lost 1 base, with 10 bases spanning the gap. The germline CDR1 and CDR2 sequences are MNHEY and SVGAGI. This CDR3 comprises 15 residues. Here the CDR3 reads CASSYFRGKNTEAFF. The CDR3 nucleotides read TGTGCCAGCAGTTACTTCAGGGGCAAGAACACTGAAGCTTTCTTT.

This clone has a single count. The chain is built from TRBV9 and TRBJ2-7; TRBD2 is a possible D gene (6 bases). Germline CDR1 and CDR2: SGDLS and YYNGEE. The CDR3 runs to 16 residues. Trimming shortened V by 4 bases and J by 2 bases, and 19 bases separated the two germline ends. CDR3 sequence: CASSPSGAGTTYEQYF. CDR3 coding DNA: TGTGCCAGCAGCCCCTCCGGGGCGGGGACCACCTACGAGCAGTACTTC. Together with reference TRBV9 and TRBJ2-7, the CDR3 gives the full variable domain: DSGVTQTPKHLITATGQRVTLRCSPRSGDLSVYWYQQSLDQGLQFLIQYYNGEERAKGNILERFSAQQFPDLHSELNLSSLELGDSALYFCASSPSGAGTTYEQYFGPGTRLTVT.

The J gene is TRBJ2-3, the V gene TRBV9; 7 positions agree with TRBD2. The junction had 6 bases not matched to a gene; V was cut back by 2 bases and J by 0 bases. In germline, CDR1 is SGDLS, CDR2 YYNGEE. This CDR3 has 16 amino acids. Here the CDR3 reads CASSVRRGTSTDTQYF. DNA of the CDR3: TGTGCCAGCAGCGTGCGGCGGGGGACTAGCACAGATACGCAGTATTTT.

This rearrangement joins TRBV4-1 to TRBJ1-4; maybe TRBD1 (6 bases). V was cut by 1 base and J by 13 bases, with 7 bases left in between. This CDR3 region has 11 residues. Germline V gene data show CDR1 as MGHRA and CDR2 as YSYEKL. The DNA for the CDR3 is TGCGCCAGCAGCCAAGGGGGGCTACTGTTTTTT. Translation gives CASSQGGLLFF.